This TCR beta chain was recorded in a study of early T cells in non-severe SARS-CoV-2 infection. TCRdb used MiXCR to reprocess the 5' RACE reads, holding one entry per CDR3 protein. The sample records roughly 110,000 distinct CDR3 sequences, around 10% being singletons. This clonotype showed up many times. V was pared by 5 bases and J by 2 bases, with 14 bases of the junction left unmatched. This CDR3 contains 18 residues. Germline CDR1 SGHVS, CDR2 FQNEAQ. This receptor was taken from an adult who was a healthcare worker with PCR-confirmed SARS-CoV-2 infection or an uninfected control (not recorded which). The V gene is TRBV7-8, the J gene TRBJ2-5; 10 positions agree with TRBD2. The specimen was whole blood. DNA for the CDR3: TGTGCCAGCAGCCCACACACGATCCCGGGACTAGCGCAAGAGACCCAGTACTTC. Encoded protein: CASSPHTIPGLAQETQYF. The entire variable domain, with the rest obtained from reference TRBV7-8 and TRBJ2-5, is as follows: GAGVSQSPRYKVAKRGQDVALRCDPISGHVSLFWYQQALGQGPEFLTYFQNEAQLDKSGLPSDRFFAERPEGSVSTLKIQRTQQEDSAVYLCASSPHTIPGLAQETQYFGPGTRLLVL.